These T cell receptor beta chains were read from a single sample in a study of OX40 agonist ivuxolimab in advanced cancers. Sequenced by immunoSEQ multiplex PCR; TCRdb stores in-frame clones only, minus some. Of 70,000 or so clones detected, 88% appear once; the ten largest clones hold about 0.9%. This material consisted of CD4+ or CD8+ T cells sorted from blood, taken in a trial of the OX40 agonist ivuxolimab. The receptors derive from an adult with an advanced solid tumor such as melanoma, head and neck, liver or kidney cancer. Each CDR3 is given with its conserved first and last residue. Each record gives: J gene, clone size, CDR3 length, V gene, D gene, CDR3 DNA, CDR3 protein. D genes are given only for firm matches. Clone size is not always given. Where it is, it says once, few, many or a class for expanded clones.

>TRBJ1-3|NA|18|TRBV2|TRBD1
TGTGCCAGCAGTGTGGGACAGACAAGAAAACACTCTGGAAACACCATATATTTT
CASSVGQTRKHSGNTIYF
>TRBJ1-6|NA|14|TRBV7-9|NA
TGTGCCAGCAGCTTAGAAAGGTTTGATTCACCCCTCCACTTT
CASSLERFDSPLHF
>TRBJ1-5|NA|16|TRBV28|TRBD1
TGTGCCAGCAGTCTTAGGGTAACAGGGGGAAATCAGCCCCAGCATTTT
CASSLRVTGGNQPQHF
>TRBJ1-3|NA|16|TRBV10-2|NA
TGCGCCAGCAGTAATCGGGGCTCATTCTCTGGAAACACCATATATTTT
CASSNRGSFSGNTIYF
>TRBJ1-5|NA|14|TRBV5-8|NA
TGTGCCAGCAGCTTTAACAGGGCTAGCCAGCCCCAGCATTTT
CASSFNRASQPQHF
>TRBJ2-1|NA|13|TRBV4-3|NA
TGCGCCAGCAGCCAAGAGAGATACAATGAGCAGTTCTTC
CASSQERYNEQFF
>TRBJ2-7|NA|15|TRBV15|TRBD1
TGTGCCACCAGCAGACAACCGGGACAGGTTAAGCAGCAGTACTTC
CATSRQPGQVKQQYF
>TRBJ2-5|NA|12|TRBV5-1|NA
TGCGCCAGCAAAATGGACCAAGAGACCCAGTACTTC
CASKMDQETQYF
>TRBJ2-3|few|19|TRBV4-1|TRBD2
TGCGCCAGCAGCCATTTTGGACTAGCGGGAGGAGGGGCCACAGATACGCAGTATTTT
CASSHFGLAGGGATDTQYF
>TRBJ2-7|NA|15|TRBV6-1|NA
TGTGCCAGCAGTCTATCCGGGCCGAGCGAAACCGAGCAGTACTTC
CASSLSGPSETEQYF
>TRBJ1-6|NA|13|TRBV4-2|NA
TGTGCCAGCTCCGGGACGGATAATTCACCCCTCCACTTT
CASSGTDNSPLHF
>TRBJ1-1|few|16|TRBV4-3|TRBD1
TGCGCCAGCAGCCTTAGACAGGGGGCCACGTACACTGAAGCTTTCTTT
CASSLRQGATYTEAFF
>TRBJ1-4|NA|13|TRBV30|NA
TGTGCCTCCCCTGGACGAGATGGTGAAAAACTGTTTTTT
CASPGRDGEKLFF
>TRBJ2-6|few|15|TRBV19|NA
TGTGCCAGCCGCCGGCTCGTAGGTGGGGCCAACGTCCTGACTTTC
CASRRLVGGANVLTF
>TRBJ2-5|NA|11|TRBV19|NA
TGTGCCAGACAGGGTTGGGAGACCCAGTACTTC
CARQGWETQYF
>TRBJ1-5|NA|13|TRBV30|NA
TGTGCCTGGAGTGTAGATAGCAATCAGCCCCAGCATTTT
CAWSVDSNQPQHF
>TRBJ1-1|NA|15|TRBV7-2|NA
TGTGCCAAGCAGCGTACCGAGGCGGGGACCACTGAAGCTTTCTTT
CAKQRTEAGTTEAFF
>TRBJ2-7|NA|16|TRBV28|TRBD1
TGTGCCAGCAGCCGTCCAACCGGGACAGGGGGCGCCGAGCAGTACTTC
CASSRPTGTGGAEQYF
>TRBJ1-6|NA|15|TRBV7-2|NA
TGTGCCAGCAGCTTAGTAGGGGTGCGAGATTCACCCCTCCACTTT
CASSLVGVRDSPLHF
>TRBJ2-7|NA|14|TRBV19|NA
TGTGCCAGCGCTGAGGCGGAATCGGCCTACGAGCAGTACTTC
CASAEAESAYEQYF
>TRBJ2-6|NA|19|TRBV19|NA
TGTGCCAGTAGTATAGGCCCTGGGCGTAAAAACTCTGGGGCCAACGTCCTGACTTTC
CASSIGPGRKNSGANVLTF
>TRBJ2-7|NA|13|TRBV5-1|NA
TGCGCCAGCAGCTTGTGGCAGAGCTACGAGCAGTACTTC
CASSLWQSYEQYF
>TRBJ2-5|NA|13|TRBV13|NA
TGTGCCAGCAGCATGGGGGGACTAGAGACCCAGTACTTC
CASSMGGLETQYF
>TRBJ2-3|NA|16|TRBV9|TRBD2
TGTGCCAGCAGCGCACTAGCGGGAGGCATCACAGATACGCAGTATTTT
CASSALAGGITDTQYF
>TRBJ2-4|few|15|TRBV7-9|TRBD1
TGTGCCAGCAGCTCATACCGGGACAGCAAAAACATTCAGTACTTC
CASSSYRDSKNIQYF
>TRBJ1-2|NA|14|TRBV6-1|TRBD1
TGTGCCAGCAGTCGGACAGGGGAGGGCTATGGCTACACCTTC
CASSRTGEGYGYTF
>TRBJ2-3|once|15|TRBV6-5|NA
TGTGCCAGCAGCCGAACAGGGTTTAGCACAGATACGCAGTATTTT
CASSRTGFSTDTQYF
>TRBJ2-5|NA|16|TRBV7-2|NA
TGTGCCAGCAGCAGGGGGACTGCCCCCCGCATGGAGACCCAGTACTTC
CASSRGTAPRMETQYF
>TRBJ1-3|NA|15|TRBV11-2|NA
TGTGCCAGCAGCTCCCGGACAGCCTCTGGAAACACCATATATTTT
CASSSRTASGNTIYF
>TRBJ2-1|NA|15|TRBV6-5|TRBD1
TGTGCCAGCAGTTACTCGGGACAGCCCTACAATGAGCAGTTCTTC
CASSYSGQPYNEQFF
>TRBJ1-1|NA|14|TRBV5-5|NA
TGTGCCAGCAGCCTAACAGGACTCCTCACTGAAGCTTTCTTT
CASSLTGLLTEAFF
>TRBJ1-1|NA|13|TRBV2|NA
TGTGCCAGCAGTGTGGGACACCCCACTGAAGCTTTCTTT
CASSVGHPTEAFF
>TRBJ2-2|NA|13|TRBV6-6|NA
TGTGCCAGCAACGGGGGAGACACCGGGGAGCTGTTTTTT
CASNGGDTGELFF
>TRBJ2-5|NA|15|TRBV19|TRBD2
TGTGCCAGTAGTCTCGGGACTAGCATGGTGGAGACCCAGTACTTC
CASSLGTSMVETQYF
>TRBJ1-6|NA|16|TRBV9|NA
TGTGCCAGCAGCCCGGGACGGAGGGGGTATAATTCACCCCTCCACTTT
CASSPGRRGYNSPLHF
>TRBJ2-7|NA|13|TRBV19|TRBD1
TGTGCCAGTAGTAGAGGACAGGGCGGCGAGCAGTACTTC
CASSRGQGGEQYF
>TRBJ2-6|few|16|TRBV7-3|NA
TGTGCCAGCAGCTTAAGCCGGGACTCTGGGGCCAACGTCCTGACTTTC
CASSLSRDSGANVLTF
>TRBJ2-3|NA|15|TRBV30|NA
TGTGCCTGGAGGAGGGCGGGGGCACCCACAGATACGCAGTATTTT
CAWRRAGAPTDTQYF
>TRBJ1-2|NA|14|TRBV7-2|TRBD1
TGTGCCAGCAGCTTCGGACAGGGGTCCTATGGCTACACCTTC
CASSFGQGSYGYTF
>TRBJ2-7|NA|13|TRBV7-6|NA
TGTGCCAGCAGCTCGGGACGGACAAACGAGCAGTACTTC
CASSSGRTNEQYF
>TRBJ2-2|NA|13|TRBV5-4|TRBD1
TGTGCCAGCAGCGGGACAGGGATCGGGGAGCTGTTTTTT
CASSGTGIGELFF
>TRBJ2-3|NA|15|TRBV4-1|TRBD2
TGCGCCAGCAGATCTACTAGCGGGGGCACAGATACGCAGTATTTT
CASRSTSGGTDTQYF
>TRBJ2-7|once|12|TRBV7-9|NA
TGTGCCAGCAGCTCTGTCGGGCACGAGCAGTACTTC
CASSSVGHEQYF
>TRBJ1-2|NA|16|TRBV19|NA
TGTGCCAGTAGTATAGTGGGGGTGAACCCTAACTATGGCTACACCTTC
CASSIVGVNPNYGYTF
>TRBJ1-4|NA|15|TRBV5-1|TRBD1
TGCGCCAGCAGCCTGGAGGGACAGGCCGGAGAAAAACTGTTTTTT
CASSLEGQAGEKLFF
>TRBJ1-4|NA|16|TRBV19|TRBD1
TGTGCCAGTCGGGACAGGGGAGGAAGAACTAATGAAAAACTGTTTTTT
CASRDRGGRTNEKLFF
>TRBJ1-1|NA|15|TRBV5-1|NA
TGCGCCAGCAGCTCCGGTTGGCCAGGGGACACTGAAGCTTTCTTT
CASSSGWPGDTEAFF
>TRBJ2-5|NA|15|TRBV6-6|NA
TGTGCCAGCAGTTCCCACGGGACAACCCAAGAGACCCAGTACTTC
CASSSHGTTQETQYF
>TRBJ1-5|once|18|TRBV28|TRBD1
TGTGCCAGCAGTTCTTACCGCCCGGACAGGGGCGGGGATCAGCCCCAGCATTTT
CASSSYRPDRGGDQPQHF
>TRBJ2-5|NA|18|TRBV28|NA
TGTGCCAGCAGCCGCCACCAGAGTAGGCCAGATGGAGAAGAGACCCAGTACTTC
CASSRHQSRPDGEETQYF
>TRBJ2-1|NA|14|TRBV19|NA
TGTGCCAGTAGTACTCAGGGATTTAACAATGAGCAGTTCTTC
CASSTQGFNNEQFF
>TRBJ1-5|NA|17|TRBV5-6|NA
TGTGCCAGCAGCTTGAGACAAACCGGGACCAACAATCAGCCCCAGCATTTT
CASSLRQTGTNNQPQHF
>TRBJ2-7|NA|14|TRBV5-4|NA
TGTGCCAGCAGCTTTGTGGGGTATGGTGGAGAGCAGTACTTC
CASSFVGYGGEQYF
>TRBJ2-7|NA|12|TRBV10-3|NA
TGTGCCATCAGTGGCGGCTCCTACGAGCAGTACTTC
CAISGGSYEQYF
>TRBJ1-6|NA|12|TRBV10-3|NA
TGTGCCATCAGTGAAGTTGATTCACCCCTCCACTTT
CAISEVDSPLHF
>TRBJ2-7|NA|13|TRBV28|TRBD1
TGTGCCAGCAGACCGGGACAGGGCTACGAGCAGTACTTC
CASRPGQGYEQYF
>TRBJ1-3|NA|14|TRBV6-5|NA
TGTGCCACCTCCGACAGGACGGCAGGAAACACCATATATTTT
CATSDRTAGNTIYF
>TRBJ2-7|few|17|TRBV6-4|NA
TGTGCCAGCAGTGACCGACGGCGATCGCCCTTATCCTACGAGCAGTACTTC
CASSDRRRSPLSYEQYF